These T cell receptor beta chains were read from a single sample in a study of cytomegalovirus exposure and HLA in healthy donors. Measured with immunoSEQ multiplex PCR; TCRdb has only the in-frame clones, and not every one. The sample has about 130,000 clones, under 80% seen once. Input material: PBMCs. These receptor sequences come from a man aged 18 to 30 in good health and CMV-seropositive. CDR3s include the opening cysteine and the closing phenylalanine or tryptophan. The D gene is left open where the match is weak. A clone size is listed for some rows: how often the clone was seen (once, few, many), or a class if it is expanded.

d_call	clone_size	v_call	j_call	cdr3_aa	cdr3_nt
NA	NA	TRBV19	TRBJ1-2	CASSTKEGANYGYTF	TGTGCCAGTAGTACCAAGGAGGGAGCTAACTATGGCTACACCTTC
TRBD1	few	TRBV5-4	TRBJ2-1	CAATPTGGYEQFF	TGTGCCGCGACCCCGACAGGGGGATATGAGCAGTTCTTC
NA	NA	TRBV28	TRBJ2-7	CASRKPQGGEQYF	TGTGCCAGCAGAAAACCTCAGGGAGGCGAGCAGTACTTC
NA	NA	TRBV7-9	TRBJ1-2	CASGGGTYGYTF	TGTGCCTCCGGGGGGGGGACCTATGGCTACACCTTC
NA	NA	TRBV7-9	TRBJ1-5	CASSPQQINQPQHF	TGTGCTAGCAGCCCCCAACAGATAAATCAGCCCCAGCATTTT
TRBD1	NA	TRBV5-1	TRBJ2-1	CASSLVGQGGNEQFF	TGCGCCAGCAGCTTGGTAGGACAGGGAGGCAATGAGCAGTTCTTC
TRBD1	NA	TRBV6-5	TRBJ2-2	CASSRDRARAELFF	TGTGCCAGCAGTCGAGACAGGGCTCGCGCGGAGCTGTTTTTT
NA	NA	TRBV29-1	TRBJ1-2	CSVPLGGDYGYTF	TGCAGCGTTCCCCTGGGGGGAGATTATGGCTACACCTTC
TRBD1	NA	TRBV11-2	TRBJ2-7	CASSLGGPVREQYF	TGTGCCAGCAGCCTAGGGGGCCCAGTGAGGGAGCAGTACTTC
TRBD2	NA	TRBV28	TRBJ2-3	CASREAGRSTDTQYF	TGTGCCAGCAGGGAAGCGGGGCGAAGCACAGATACGCAGTATTTT
TRBD2	NA	TRBV6-6	TRBJ2-7	CASSYSGEGRHYF	TGTGCCAGCAGTTACTCTGGGGAGGGCAGACACTACTTC
NA	NA	TRBV7-9	TRBJ1-1	CASSPENTEAFF	TGTGCCAGCAGCCCAGAGAACACTGAAGCTTTCTTT
NA	NA	TRBV7-7	TRBJ1-2	CASSLNREYVHGYTF	TGTGCTAGCAGCTTAAACAGGGAATATGTCCATGGCTACACCTTC
NA	NA	TRBV18	TRBJ1-5	CASSPTRGGENQPQHF	TGTGCCAGCTCACCCACCCGCGGGGGAGAGAATCAGCCCCAGCATTTT
NA	NA	TRBV28	TRBJ2-7	CASSFSQGEQYF	TGTGCCAGCAGTTTTTCCCAGGGCGAGCAGTACTTC
TRBD2	once	TRBV9	TRBJ2-7	CASSVAKTSGSYEQYF	TGTGCCAGCAGCGTAGCTAAGACTAGCGGGAGCTACGAGCAGTACTTC
NA	few	TRBV5-6	TRBJ1-1	CASSWTLNTEAFF	TGTGCCAGCAGCTGGACATTGAACACTGAAGCTTTCTTT
NA	NA	TRBV7-2	TRBJ1-5	CASSPGGLGQPQHF	TGTGCCAGCAGCCCCGGGGGGTTGGGTCAGCCCCAGCATTTT
TRBD1	NA	TRBV11-2	TRBJ2-7	CASSPRAGTGSYEQYF	TGTGCCAGCAGCCCCCGAGCCGGGACAGGGAGCTACGAGCAGTACTTC
TRBD2	NA	TRBV2	TRBJ2-1	CASSGGTSPNEQFF	TGTGCCAGCAGTGGTGGGACTAGCCCCAATGAGCAGTTCTTC
TRBD2	NA	TRBV7-3	TRBJ2-1	CASSSLGTSSYNEQFF	TGTGCCAGCAGCTCGCTCGGGACTAGCTCCTACAATGAGCAGTTCTTC
TRBD2	NA	TRBV4-2	TRBJ2-7	CASSQVPGLAGVYYEQYF	TGTGCCAGCAGCCAAGTTCCGGGACTAGCGGGAGTTTATTACGAGCAGTACTTC
TRBD1	NA	TRBV29-1	TRBJ2-1	CSVRTNAGTGAYNEQFF	TGCAGCGTTAGGACCAATGCCGGGACAGGGGCCTACAATGAGCAGTTCTTC
TRBD2	few	TRBV27	TRBJ2-1	CASTGLATYNEQFF	TGTGCCAGTACGGGACTAGCGACCTACAATGAGCAGTTCTTC
NA	NA	TRBV7-6	TRBJ2-5	CATGTQYF	TGTGCCACGGGGACCCAGTACTTC
TRBD1	NA	TRBV7-3	TRBJ2-7	CASSLRGGGNYEQYF	TGTGCCAGCAGCTTAAGAGGGGGCGGCAACTACGAGCAGTACTTC
TRBD2	few	TRBV30	TRBJ2-1	CAWSASTGTRYFF	TGTGCCTGGAGTGCCTCCACCGGGACTAGATATTTCTTC
NA	NA	TRBV4-1	TRBJ2-7	CASSRLLAEPTYEQYF	TGCGCCAGCAGCCGCCTATTAGCGGAACCTACCTACGAGCAGTACTTC
NA	NA	TRBV19	TRBJ1-1	CASSIGPGGPRTEAFF	TGTGCCAGTAGTATAGGCCCGGGGGGCCCCCGCACTGAAGCTTTCTTT
NA	NA	TRBV9	TRBJ2-5	CASSGGSLQETQYF	TGTGCCAGCAGCGGGGGCAGCCTTCAAGAGACCCAGTACTTC
TRBD2	NA	TRBV15	TRBJ2-1	CATSREGTSGGASNEQFF	TGTGCCACCAGCAGAGAAGGGACTAGCGGGGGGGCCTCCAATGAGCAGTTCTTC
NA	NA	TRBV28	TRBJ2-7	CASSFGEAGEQYF	TGTGCCAGCAGTTTTGGGGAAGCGGGCGAGCAGTACTTC
NA	once	TRBV7-9	TRBJ1-5	CASSSELYSNQPQHF	TGTGCCAGCAGCTCTGAACTGTATAGCAATCAGCCCCAGCATTTT
TRBD2	NA	TRBV9	TRBJ2-2	CASSRSGGPTGELFF	TGTGCCAGCAGCCGAAGCGGGGGGCCCACCGGGGAGCTGTTTTTT
NA	medium-sized	TRBV6-1	TRBJ2-1	CASSESPGGPYNEQFF	TGTGCCAGCAGTGAATCTCCGGGGGGCCCCTACAATGAGCAGTTCTTC
NA	NA	TRBV9	TRBJ1-6	CASGTVDNSPLHF	TGTGCCAGCGGTACAGTGGATAATTCACCCCTCCACTTT
TRBD1	few	TRBV5-4	TRBJ1-6	CASSLDRGNSPLHF	TGTGCCAGCAGCTTGGACAGGGGTAATTCACCCCTCCACTTT
NA	NA	TRBV2	TRBJ1-2	CASAGQRYGYTF	TGTGCCAGCGCCGGACAGCGATATGGCTACACCTTC
TRBD1	NA	TRBV18	TRBJ2-7	CASSPLRQGLLSYEQYF	TGTGCCAGCTCACCTCTAAGACAGGGTCTCCTCTCCTACGAGCAGTACTTC
NA	NA	TRBV9	TRBJ1-1	CASNPGYGEAFF	TGTGCCAGCAACCCCGGGTACGGTGAAGCTTTCTTT
TRBD1	NA	TRBV10-3	TRBJ2-1	CAISVLPRTGLSEQFF	TGTGCCATCAGTGTCCTCCCGCGGACAGGGCTTAGTGAGCAGTTCTTC
TRBD2	NA	TRBV7-2	TRBJ2-3	CASSLAAGGTDTQYF	TGTGCCAGCAGCTTAGCAGCGGGAGGTACAGATACGCAGTATTTT
TRBD2	NA	TRBV18	TRBJ2-3	CASSPELATSTDTQYF	TGTGCCAGCTCACCAGAACTAGCGACTAGCACAGATACGCAGTATTTT
NA	NA	TRBV18	TRBJ1-1	CASSPGRDTEAFF	TGTGCCAGCTCACCAGGGAGAGACACTGAAGCTTTCTTT
NA	few	TRBV28	TRBJ2-5	CASSLAGVGTQYF	TGTGCCAGCAGTTTAGCCGGGGTTGGGACCCAGTACTTC
NA	NA	TRBV13	TRBJ2-7	CASSSQGSSYEQYF	TGTGCCAGCAGCAGCCAGGGCAGCTCCTACGAGCAGTACTTC
TRBD1	NA	TRBV28	TRBJ1-1	CASRTGTEAFF	TGTGCCAGTCGGACAGGGACTGAAGCTTTCTTT
TRBD2	NA	TRBV10-3	TRBJ2-7	CAISDPGLAADYEQYF	TGTGCCATCAGTGACCCTGGACTAGCGGCTGACTACGAGCAGTACTTC
NA	NA	TRBV2	TRBJ1-2	CASSAGYGYTF	TGTGCCAGCAGTGCCGGTTATGGCTACACCTTC
NA	NA	TRBV28	TRBJ2-1	CASSSPRPGSYNEQFF	TGTGCCAGCAGTTCCCCCCGACCGGGCTCCTACAATGAGCAGTTCTTC
TRBD1	NA	TRBV19	TRBJ2-7	CASSLRDRDYEQYF	TGTGCCAGTAGTCTCCGGGACAGAGACTACGAGCAGTACTTC
NA	NA	TRBV10-3	TRBJ1-4	CASRGVQGASEKLFF	TGTGCCTCCAGAGGGGTACAGGGAGCTTCAGAAAAACTGTTTTTT
TRBD2	NA	TRBV4-2	TRBJ2-6	CASSREGLALRSSGANVLTF	TGTGCCAGCAGCCGAGAGGGACTAGCGCTTCGGAGCTCTGGGGCCAACGTCCTGACTTTC
NA	NA	TRBV10-3	TRBJ2-7	CAISESRASGPTPYEQYF	TGTGCCATCAGTGAGTCGAGAGCAAGCGGACCGACCCCCTACGAGCAGTACTTC